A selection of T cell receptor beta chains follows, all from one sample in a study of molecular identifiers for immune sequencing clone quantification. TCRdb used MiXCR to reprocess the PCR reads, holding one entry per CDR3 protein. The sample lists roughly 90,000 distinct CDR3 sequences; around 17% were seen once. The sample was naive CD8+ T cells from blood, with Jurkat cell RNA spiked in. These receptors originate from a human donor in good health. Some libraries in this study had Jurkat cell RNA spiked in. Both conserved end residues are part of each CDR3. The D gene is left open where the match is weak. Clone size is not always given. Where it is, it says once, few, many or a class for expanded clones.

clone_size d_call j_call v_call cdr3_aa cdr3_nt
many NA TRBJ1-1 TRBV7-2 CASSRGGHTEAFF TGTGCCAGCAGCAGGGGGGGGCACACTGAAGCTTTCTTT
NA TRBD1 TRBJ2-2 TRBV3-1 CASSQDRGRYLINTGELFF TGTGCCAGCAGCCAAGACAGGGGGCGTTATTTGATTAACACCGGGGAGCTGTTTTTT
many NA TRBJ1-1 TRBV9 CASSVRDTYTEAFF TGTGCCAGCAGCGTAAGGGACACCTACACTGAAGCTTTCTTT
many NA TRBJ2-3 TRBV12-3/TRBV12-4 CASSQTLTGTDTQYF TGTGCCAGCAGCCAGACGCTAACAGGAACAGATACGCAGTATTTT
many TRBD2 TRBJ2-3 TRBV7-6 CASSLVPGGVPTDTQYF TGTGCCAGCAGCTTAGTACCGGGGGGGGTACCCACAGATACGCAGTATTTT
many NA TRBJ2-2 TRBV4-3 CASSQERRLTGELFF TGCGCCAGCAGCCAGGAACGACGCTTGACCGGGGAGCTGTTTTTT
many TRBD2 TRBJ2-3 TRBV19 CASIGTSGGPDTQYF TGTGCCAGTATAGGGACTAGCGGGGGCCCAGATACGCAGTATTTT
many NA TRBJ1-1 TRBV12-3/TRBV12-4 CASSFTFPEAFF TGTGCCAGCAGTTTTACTTTTCCTGAAGCTTTCTTT
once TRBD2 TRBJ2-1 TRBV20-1 CSTRGLAGEQFF TGCAGTACCAGAGGGCTAGCGGGCGAGCAGTTCTTC
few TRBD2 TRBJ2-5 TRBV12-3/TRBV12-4 CAGSPRAGDRETQYF TGTGCCGGCAGCCCCAGGGCGGGAGATCGGGAGACCCAGTACTTC
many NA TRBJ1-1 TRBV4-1 CASSHSDGLNTEAFF TGCGCCAGCAGCCATAGTGACGGACTGAACACTGAAGCTTTCTTT
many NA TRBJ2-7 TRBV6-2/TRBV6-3 CASSSPGLLYEQYF TGTGCCAGCAGTTCCCCGGGACTGCTATACGAGCAGTACTTC
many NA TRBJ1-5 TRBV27 CASSSGNNQPQHF TGTGCCAGCAGTTCAGGTAACAATCAGCCCCAGCATTTT
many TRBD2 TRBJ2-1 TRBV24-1 CATSKSSGRYNEQFF TGTGCCACCAGTAAGTCTAGCGGGAGGTACAATGAGCAGTTCTTC
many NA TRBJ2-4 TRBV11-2 CASSLAGAKNIQYF TGTGCCAGCAGCTTAGCTGGGGCAAAAAACATTCAGTACTTC
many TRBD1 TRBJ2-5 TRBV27 CASSWGTGGRETQYF TGTGCCAGCAGTTGGGGGACAGGGGGCCGTGAGACCCAGTACTTC
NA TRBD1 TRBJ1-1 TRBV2 CASQESGGPGTEAFF TGTGCCAGCCAAGAATCAGGGGGTCCCGGCACTGAAGCTTTCTTT
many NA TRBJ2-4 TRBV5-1 CASSRDRFDIQYF TGCGCCAGCAGCCGCGACAGGTTTGACATTCAGTACTTC
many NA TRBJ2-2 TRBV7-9 CASSNLNTGELFF TGTGCCAGCAGCAATTTGAACACCGGGGAGCTGTTTTTT
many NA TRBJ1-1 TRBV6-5 CASRPGNTEAFF TGTGCCAGCCGTCCTGGGAACACTGAAGCTTTCTTT
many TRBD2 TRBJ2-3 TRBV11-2 CASSQGGGGADTQYF TGTGCCAGCAGCCAGGGGGGCGGGGGGGCAGATACGCAGTATTTT
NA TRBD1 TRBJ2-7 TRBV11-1 CASNRQGTNGEQYF TGTGCCAGCAACAGACAGGGGACGAATGGCGAGCAGTACTTC
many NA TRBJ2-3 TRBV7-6 CASSLGSTDTQYF TGTGCCAGCAGCTTAGGATCCACAGATACGCAGTATTTT
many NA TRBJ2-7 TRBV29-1 CSVVAGPTYEQYF TGCAGCGTTGTGGCAGGGCCGACCTACGAGCAGTACTTC
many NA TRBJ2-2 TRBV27 CATQSWAQLINTGELFF TGTGCCACCCAAAGCTGGGCCCAACTCATCAACACCGGGGAGCTGTTTTTT
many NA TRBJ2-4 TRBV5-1 CASSLSPGSFKNIQYF TGCGCCAGCAGCTTATCCCCAGGGAGTTTTAAAAACATTCAGTACTTC
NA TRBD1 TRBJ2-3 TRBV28 CASSSNNLGTDMQYF TGTGCCAGCAGTTCGAACAACTTGGGGACAGATATGCAGTATTTT
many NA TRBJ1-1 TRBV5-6 CASSLSGEKMNTEAFF TGTGCCAGCAGCTTGTCGGGAGAGAAAATGAACACTGAAGCTTTCTTT
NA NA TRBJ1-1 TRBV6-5 CANRYSSMNTEAFF TGTGCCAACAGATATAGCTCCATGAACACTGAAGCTTTCTTT
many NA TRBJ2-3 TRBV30 CAWSVAGFKADTQYF TGTGCCTGGAGTGTCGCCGGGTTTAAGGCAGATACGCAGTATTTT
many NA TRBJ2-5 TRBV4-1 CASSQEPPPVQETQYF TGCGCCAGCAGCCAAGAACCCCCCCCAGTACAAGAGACCCAGTACTTC
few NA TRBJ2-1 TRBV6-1 CASRLGDWDNEQFF TGTGCCAGCAGACTAGGCGATTGGGACAATGAGCAGTTCTTC
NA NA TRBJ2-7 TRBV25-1 CASSDLGYNEQYF TGTGCCAGCAGTGACTTGGGTTACAACGAGCAGTACTTC
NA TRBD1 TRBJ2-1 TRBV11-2 CVSSPQGESYNEQFF TGTGTCAGCAGCCCACAGGGGGAATCCTACAATGAGCAGTTCTTC
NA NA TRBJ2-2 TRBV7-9 CASSQSADTGELSF TGTGCCAGCAGTCAGTCGGCGGACACCGGGGAGCTGTCTTTT
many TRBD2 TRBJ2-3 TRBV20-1 CSAERAGTSGDTQYF TGCAGTGCTGAACGCGCCGGGACTAGCGGGGATACGCAGTATTTT
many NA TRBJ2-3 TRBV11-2 CASSLGQFSTDTQYF TGTGCCAGCAGCCTAGGACAGTTTAGCACAGATACGCAGTATTTT
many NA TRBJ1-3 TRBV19 CASSGVPNSGNTIYF TGTGCCAGTAGTGGTGTGCCGAACTCTGGAAACACCATATATTTT
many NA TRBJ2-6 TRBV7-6 CASSLVLKPSGANVLTF TGTGCCAGCAGCTTAGTTCTGAAACCTTCTGGGGCCAACGTCCTGACTTTC
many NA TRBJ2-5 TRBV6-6 CASSETVTQETQYF TGTGCCAGCAGTGAGACAGTTACCCAAGAGACCCAGTACTTC
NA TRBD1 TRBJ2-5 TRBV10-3 CAISDLGVLGQGPPETQYF TGTGCCATCAGTGATTTGGGGGTATTGGGACAGGGCCCCCCGGAGACCCAGTACTTC
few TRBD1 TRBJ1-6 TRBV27 CASSTTGGHNSPLHF TGTGCCAGCAGTACTACAGGGGGTCACAATTCACCCCTCCACTTT
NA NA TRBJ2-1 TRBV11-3 CASSALTGPFPYNEQFF TGTGCCAGCAGCGCCTTGACAGGTCCATTCCCTTACAATGAGCAGTTCTTC
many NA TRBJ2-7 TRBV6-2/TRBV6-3 CASSYGPSYEQYF TGTGCCAGCAGTTACGGTCCCTCCTACGAGCAGTACTTC
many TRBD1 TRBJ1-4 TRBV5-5 CASSLRVRGTGDATNEKLFF TGTGCCAGCAGCTTGAGGGTCAGAGGGACAGGGGATGCAACTAATGAAAAACTGTTTTTT